Below, one T cell receptor beta chain is given with its context. Its antigen is not yet known. At one end the junction does not follow the germline gene, possibly because of a read error. The sample's time point label, in plain terms: persistent/refractory GD, antithyroid drugs over 5 years with positive TRAb. For both TCR sequencing and RNA sequencing, RNA was extracted from PBMCs in TRIzol. Graves' disease was diagnosed according to American Thyroid Association guidelines. Recruitment of patients was carried out at an endocrinology department in Xi'an, China. Each patient gave 8.5 to 9.5 milliliters of peripheral blood, collected in an EDTA anticoagulant tube. Ficoll Paque Plus density gradient separation was used to isolate PBMCs, and no additional T cell sorting was done. An Agilent 2100 Bioanalyzer and agarose gel were used to assess RNA quality, and a NanoDrop 2000 was used to measure RNA concentration.

Library preparation was by multiplex PCR. Sequencing took place on an Illumina HiSeq 4000. TCR beta libraries were built with iRepertoire HTBI primers and Arm-PCR amplification of CDR3 regions. Gel purification was performed on PCR products prior to sequencing. The authors processed their data as follows. Gene usage analysis of CDR3 amino acid clonotypes relied on the roughly 60 TRBV and 12 to 15 TRBJ segments identified across samples. COPE and FqMerger were used to merge filtered high-quality paired reads into contigs. BLAST was used to align contigs to the IMGT TRBV, TRBD and TRBJ reference genes, and CDR3 was defined following IMGT. Any clonotype with a frequency above 0.1% was counted as a highly expanded clone. Shannon entropy was used to measure repertoire diversity, and the Gini coefficient was used to measure V-J evenness. Public clonotypes were defined as clonotypes shared by more than one individual. TCRdb passed the public sequencing reads through fastp at Q25 and MiXCR, retaining productive beta sequences. Rows with one shared CDR3 protein collapse into an entry with the most common genes and DNA. TCRdb, not the original authors, processed these V and J calls. For this sample there are 310,000 or so distinct CDR3 sequences; 20% to 25% appear just once. Of the sample, about 61% is held by the ten largest clones.

The CDR3, cysteine through phenylalanine, is 15 amino acids long. Only the CDR3 DNA is retained, 45 bases long and in frame from the first base. CDR1 and CDR2 are drawn from the germline V gene: LGHNA, YSLEER. These data come from a study of regulatory T cells in long-lasting Graves disease (dated by TCRdb to the early 2020s). In terms of the full investigation: Persistent Graves' disease was defined as persistently positive TSH receptor autoantibodies together with antithyroid drug treatment for over 5 years. This study used TCR sequencing and RNA sequencing of peripheral blood to compare persistent Graves' disease patients against newly diagnosed Graves' disease patients. On average, persistent Graves' disease patients in the clinical cohort had been on antithyroid drugs for about 9.3 years. A total of roughly 35 samples were covered by TCR sequencing, comprising around 13 persistent and about 20 newly diagnosed Graves' disease patients. The study was conducted in China and was registered as a clinical trial.

General study outcomes and caveats: The authors noted that the small sample size was a limitation that may lower accuracy. Preferential use of TRBV28, TRBJ1-2 and TRBJ2-5 was observed in persistent disease, whereas TRBV20-1 and TRBJ2-1 were favored in newly diagnosed disease. Because the primary lesion, thyroid tissue, could not be accessed, the study looked at peripheral blood alone. Only the TCR beta chain was sequenced and analyzed. Patients with persistent disease shared more public clonotypes (about 2,500) than newly diagnosed patients did (about 970). Compared with newly diagnosed patients, persistent Graves' disease patients had lower TCR Shannon entropy and fewer highly expanded clones, which suggests clonal expansion.

The input for sequencing was peripheral blood mononuclear cells (PBMCs), taken when the disease was refractory, from a patient treated with antithyroid drugs. This sequence was found in a female donor with Graves disease. The rearranged segments are TRBV4-3 and TRBJ1-1; 8 junctional bases match TRBD1. The CDR3 is CTSSQQTGENTEAFF. The bases are TGCACCAGCAGCCAACAGACAGGGGAGAACACTGAAGCTTTCTTT.